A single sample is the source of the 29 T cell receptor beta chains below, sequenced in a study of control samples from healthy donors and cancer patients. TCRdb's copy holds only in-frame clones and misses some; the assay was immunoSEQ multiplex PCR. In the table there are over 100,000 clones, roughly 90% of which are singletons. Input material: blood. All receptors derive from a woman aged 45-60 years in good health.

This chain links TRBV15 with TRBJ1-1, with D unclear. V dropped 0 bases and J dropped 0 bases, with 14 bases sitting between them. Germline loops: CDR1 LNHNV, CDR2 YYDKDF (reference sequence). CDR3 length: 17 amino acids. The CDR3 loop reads CATSRDLLLTLNTEAFF. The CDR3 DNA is TGTGCCACCAGCAGAGATCTGTTACTGACCTTGAACACTGAAGCTTTCTTT.

CDR3 protein: CASSIGGSDYSGTDTQYF. CDR3 bases: TGTGCCAGTAGTATAGGGGGGAGTGACTACTCGGGGACAGATACGCAGTATTTT. The chain carries TRBV19 and TRBJ2-3; D may correspond to TRBD1 or TRBD2 (5 bases each). CDR1 LNHDA and CDR2 SQIVND come from the germline V gene (reference sequence). The CDR3 sequence is 18 residues long. V was pared by 1 base and J by 3 bases, with 20 bases between.

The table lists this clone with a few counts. The CDR3 is CASSRNSKSRTEAFF. The DNA for the CDR3 is TGTGCCAGCAGCCGGAATTCAAAAAGTCGAACTGAAGCTTTCTTT. The J gene is TRBJ1-1, the V gene TRBV4-2; D uncertain. Germline V gene sequence: CDR1 LGHNA, CDR2 YNFKEQ. With 4 bases removed from V and 5 bases from J, the gap between germline ends came to 17 bases. CDR3 length: 15 residues.

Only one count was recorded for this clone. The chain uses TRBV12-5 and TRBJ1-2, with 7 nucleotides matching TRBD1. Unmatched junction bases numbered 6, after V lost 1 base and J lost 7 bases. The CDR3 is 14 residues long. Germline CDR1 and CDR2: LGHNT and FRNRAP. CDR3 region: CASGLGQGYSGYTF. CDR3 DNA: TGTGCTAGTGGTTTGGGACAGGGTTATAGTGGCTACACCTTC.

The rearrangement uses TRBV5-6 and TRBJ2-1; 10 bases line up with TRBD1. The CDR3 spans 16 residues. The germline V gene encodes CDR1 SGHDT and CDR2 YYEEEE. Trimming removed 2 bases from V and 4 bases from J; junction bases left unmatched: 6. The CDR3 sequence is CASSFFRDRGYNEQFF. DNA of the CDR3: TGTGCCAGCAGCTTCTTCCGGGACAGGGGTTACAATGAGCAGTTCTTC.

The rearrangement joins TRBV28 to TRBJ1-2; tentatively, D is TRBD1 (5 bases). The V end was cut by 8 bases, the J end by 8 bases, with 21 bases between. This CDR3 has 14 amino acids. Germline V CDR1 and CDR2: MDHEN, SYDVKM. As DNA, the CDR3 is TGTGCCAGCGACCGGGGGACGGACGACTGGGGCTACACCTTC. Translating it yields CASDRGTDDWGYTF.

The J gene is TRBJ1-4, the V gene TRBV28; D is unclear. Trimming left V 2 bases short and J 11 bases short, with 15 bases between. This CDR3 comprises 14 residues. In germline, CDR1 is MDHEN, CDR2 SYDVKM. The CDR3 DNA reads TGTGCCAGCAGTTTAATTTCCGGCGATTTCAAACTGTTTTTT. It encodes CASSLISGDFKLFF.

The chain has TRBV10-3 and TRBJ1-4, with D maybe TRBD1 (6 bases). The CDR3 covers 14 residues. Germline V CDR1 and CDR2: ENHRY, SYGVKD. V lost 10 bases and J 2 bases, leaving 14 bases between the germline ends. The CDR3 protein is CATAPRGTNEKLFF. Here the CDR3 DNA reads TGTGCCACCGCCCCCAGGGGCACTAATGAAAAACTGTTTTTT.

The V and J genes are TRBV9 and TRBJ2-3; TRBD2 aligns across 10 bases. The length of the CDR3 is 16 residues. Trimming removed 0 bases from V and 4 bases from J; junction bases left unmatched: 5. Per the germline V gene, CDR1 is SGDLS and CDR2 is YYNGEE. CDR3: CASSVGLAGVSDTQYF. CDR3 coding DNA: TGTGCCAGCAGCGTAGGGCTAGCGGGAGTGTCAGATACGCAGTATTTT.

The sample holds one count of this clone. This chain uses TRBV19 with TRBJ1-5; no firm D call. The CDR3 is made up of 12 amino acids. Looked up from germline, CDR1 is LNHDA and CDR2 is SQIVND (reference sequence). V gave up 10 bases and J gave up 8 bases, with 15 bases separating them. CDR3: CATSFTHEPQHF. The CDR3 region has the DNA TGTGCCACCTCGTTCACCCATGAGCCCCAGCATTTT.

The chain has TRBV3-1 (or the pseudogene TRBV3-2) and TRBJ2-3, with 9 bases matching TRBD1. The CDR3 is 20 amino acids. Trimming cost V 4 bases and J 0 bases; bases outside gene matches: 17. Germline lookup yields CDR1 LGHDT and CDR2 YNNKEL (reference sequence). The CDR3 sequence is CASSPRHGTGKGSSTDTQYF. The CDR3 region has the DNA TGTGCCAGCAGCCCTCGACATGGGACAGGGAAAGGGAGTAGCACAGATACGCAGTATTTT.

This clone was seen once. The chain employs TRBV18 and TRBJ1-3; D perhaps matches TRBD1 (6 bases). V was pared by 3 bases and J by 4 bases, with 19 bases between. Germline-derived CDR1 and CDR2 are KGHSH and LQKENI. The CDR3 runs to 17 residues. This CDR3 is CASSPNPQGQSGNTIYF. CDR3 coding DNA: TGTGCCAGCTCACCCAACCCGCAGGGGCAATCGGGAAACACCATATATTTT. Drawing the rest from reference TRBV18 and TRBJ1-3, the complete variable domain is NAGVMQNPRHLVRRRGQEARLRCSPMKGHSHVYWYRQLPEEGLKFMVYLQKENIIDESGMPKERFSAEFPKEGPSILRIQQVVRGDSAAYFCASSPNPQGQSGNTIYFGEGSWLTVV.

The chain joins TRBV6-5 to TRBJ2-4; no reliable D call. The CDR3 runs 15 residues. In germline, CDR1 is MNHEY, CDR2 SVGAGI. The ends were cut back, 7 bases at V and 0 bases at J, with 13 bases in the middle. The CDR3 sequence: CASKPLGKAKNIQYF. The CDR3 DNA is TGTGCCAGCAAGCCCCTCGGCAAAGCCAAAAACATTCAGTACTTC.

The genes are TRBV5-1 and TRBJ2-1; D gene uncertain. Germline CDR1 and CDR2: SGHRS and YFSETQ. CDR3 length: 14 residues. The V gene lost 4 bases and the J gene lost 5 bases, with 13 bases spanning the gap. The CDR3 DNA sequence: TGCGCCAGCAGCGCCCCGGCCGGAGACAATGAGCAGTTCTTC. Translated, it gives CASSAPAGDNEQFF.

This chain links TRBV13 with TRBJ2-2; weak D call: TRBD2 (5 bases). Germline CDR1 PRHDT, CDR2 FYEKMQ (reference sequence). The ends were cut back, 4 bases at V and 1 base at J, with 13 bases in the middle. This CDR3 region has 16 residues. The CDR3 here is CASSSGLWMNTGELFF. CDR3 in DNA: TGTGCCAGCAGCTCCGGACTGTGGATGAACACCGGGGAGCTGTTTTTT.

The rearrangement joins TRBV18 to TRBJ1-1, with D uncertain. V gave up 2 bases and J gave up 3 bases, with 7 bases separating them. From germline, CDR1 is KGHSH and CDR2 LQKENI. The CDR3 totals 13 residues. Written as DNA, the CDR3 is TGTGCCAGCTCACCAACCACTTACACTGAAGCTTTCTTT. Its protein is CASSPTTYTEAFF.

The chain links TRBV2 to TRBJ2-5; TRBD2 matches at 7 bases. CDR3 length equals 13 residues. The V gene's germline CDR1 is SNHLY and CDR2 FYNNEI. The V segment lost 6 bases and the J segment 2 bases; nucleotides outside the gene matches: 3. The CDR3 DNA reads TGTGCCAGCAGGGGGACTATACAAGAGACCCAGTACTTC. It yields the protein CASRGTIQETQYF.

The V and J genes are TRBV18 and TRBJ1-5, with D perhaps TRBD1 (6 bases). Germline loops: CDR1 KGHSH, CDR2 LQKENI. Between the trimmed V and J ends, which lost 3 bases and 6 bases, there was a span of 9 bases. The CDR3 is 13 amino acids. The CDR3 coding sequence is TGTGCCAGCTCACCGGGGACAACTCAGCCCCAGCATTTT. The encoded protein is CASSPGTTQPQHF.

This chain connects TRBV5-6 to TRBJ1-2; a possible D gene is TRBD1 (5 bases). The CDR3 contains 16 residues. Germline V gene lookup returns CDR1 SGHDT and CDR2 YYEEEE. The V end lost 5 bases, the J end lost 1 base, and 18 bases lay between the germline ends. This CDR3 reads CASRKKWDGLNYGYTF. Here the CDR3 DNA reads TGTGCCAGCAGAAAAAAATGGGACGGACTTAACTATGGCTACACCTTC.

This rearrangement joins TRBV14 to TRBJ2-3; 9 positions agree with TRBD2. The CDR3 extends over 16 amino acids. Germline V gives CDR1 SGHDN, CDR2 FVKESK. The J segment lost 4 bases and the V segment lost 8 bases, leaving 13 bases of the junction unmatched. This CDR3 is CASASRGGGAADTQYF. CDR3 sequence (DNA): TGTGCCAGCGCATCCCGCGGCGGGGGGGCTGCAGATACGCAGTATTTT.

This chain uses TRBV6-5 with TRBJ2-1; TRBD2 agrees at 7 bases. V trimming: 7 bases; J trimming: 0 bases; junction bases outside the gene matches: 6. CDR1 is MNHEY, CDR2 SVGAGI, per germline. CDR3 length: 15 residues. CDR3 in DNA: TGTGCCAGCACCCCATCGGGGGGCTCCTACAATGAGCAGTTCTTC. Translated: CASTPSGGSYNEQFF.

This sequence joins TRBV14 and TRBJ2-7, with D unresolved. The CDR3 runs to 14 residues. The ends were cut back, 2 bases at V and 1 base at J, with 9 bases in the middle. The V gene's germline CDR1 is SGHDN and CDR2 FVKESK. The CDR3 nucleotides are TGTGCCAGCAGCCAACTAGATACGTCCTACGAGCAGTACTTC. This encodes CASSQLDTSYEQYF.

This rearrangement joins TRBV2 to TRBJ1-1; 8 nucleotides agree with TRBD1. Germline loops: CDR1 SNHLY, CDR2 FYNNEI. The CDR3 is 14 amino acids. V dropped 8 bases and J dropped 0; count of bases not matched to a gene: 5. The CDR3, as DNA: TGTGCCAGCGGCCAACAGGGGGTGAACACTGAAGCTTTCTTT. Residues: CASGQQGVNTEAFF.

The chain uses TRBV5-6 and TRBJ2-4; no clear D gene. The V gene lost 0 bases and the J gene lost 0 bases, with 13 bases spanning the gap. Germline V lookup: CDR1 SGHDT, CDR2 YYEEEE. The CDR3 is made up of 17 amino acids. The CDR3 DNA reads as TGTGCCAGCAGCTTGGGGGAACTGAGACTAGCCAAAAACATTCAGTACTTC. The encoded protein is CASSLGELRLAKNIQYF. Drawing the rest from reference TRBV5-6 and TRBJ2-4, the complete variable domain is DAGVTQSPTHLIKTRGQQVTLRCSPKSGHDTVSWYQQALGQGPQFIFQYYEEEERQRGNFPDRFSGHQFPNYSSELNVNALLLGDSALYLCASSLGELRLAKNIQYFGAGTRLSVL.

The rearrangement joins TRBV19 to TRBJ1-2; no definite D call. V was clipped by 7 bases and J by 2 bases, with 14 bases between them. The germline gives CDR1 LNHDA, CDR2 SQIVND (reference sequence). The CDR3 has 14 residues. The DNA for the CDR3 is TGTGCCAGTAATAACGGAGCCATGAACTATGGCTACACCTTC. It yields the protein CASNNGAMNYGYTF.

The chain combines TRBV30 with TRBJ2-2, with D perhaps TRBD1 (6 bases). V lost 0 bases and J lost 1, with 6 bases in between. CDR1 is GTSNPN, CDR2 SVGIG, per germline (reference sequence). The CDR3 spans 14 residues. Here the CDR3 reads CAWSVQGNTGELFF. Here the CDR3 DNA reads TGTGCCTGGAGTGTACAGGGGAACACCGGGGAGCTGTTTTTT.

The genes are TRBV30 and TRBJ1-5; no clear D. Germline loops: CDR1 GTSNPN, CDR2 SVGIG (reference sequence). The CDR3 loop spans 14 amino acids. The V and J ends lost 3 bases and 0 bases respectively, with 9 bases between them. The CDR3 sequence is CAWSEGNSNQPQHF. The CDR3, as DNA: TGTGCCTGGAGCGAAGGGAATAGCAATCAGCCCCAGCATTTT.

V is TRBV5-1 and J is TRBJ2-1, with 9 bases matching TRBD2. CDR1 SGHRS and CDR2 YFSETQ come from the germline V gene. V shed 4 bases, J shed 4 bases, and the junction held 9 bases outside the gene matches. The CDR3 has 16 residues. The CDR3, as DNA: TGCGCCAGCAGCCCTCAGGGAGCGGGGGGATACAATGAGCAGTTCTTC. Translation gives CASSPQGAGGYNEQFF.

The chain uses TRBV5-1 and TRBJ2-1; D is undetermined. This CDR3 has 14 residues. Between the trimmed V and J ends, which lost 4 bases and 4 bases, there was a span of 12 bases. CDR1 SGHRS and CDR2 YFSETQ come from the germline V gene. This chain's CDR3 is CASSPEVRYNEQFF. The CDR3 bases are TGCGCCAGCAGCCCAGAAGTTAGGTACAATGAGCAGTTCTTC.